The 23 T cell receptor beta chains in this list originate from one sample, sequenced in a study of cytomegalovirus exposure and HLA in healthy donors. The PCR used 60 Vbeta and 13 Jbeta primers. Here immunoSEQ multiplex PCR was the method, and the copy in TCRdb shows in-frame clones only, minus some. The sample includes about 130,000 clones, around 82% seen only once; the top ten take under 13%. The source material was PBMCs. These TCRs come from a man younger than 45 in good health and CMV-seropositive.

V is TRBV29-1 and J is TRBJ1-1; 7 nucleotides agree with TRBD1. The CDR3 sequence is 14 residues long. With V trimmed by 8 bases and J by 0 bases, 9 bases remained unmatched. Germline V lookup: CDR1 SQVTM, CDR2 ANQGSEA. In DNA, the CDR3 is TGCAGCACGACAGTAGGACAGGTGAACACTGAAGCTTTCTTT. This gives the protein CSTTVGQVNTEAFF.

The rearrangement links TRBV5-6 to TRBJ1-4, with D possibly matching TRBD1 (6 bases). Trimming removed 2 bases at V and 7 bases at J, with 9 bases between. There are 13 residues in the CDR3. Germline CDR1 SGHDT, CDR2 YYEEEE. Written as DNA, the CDR3 is TGTGCCAGCAGCTTACAGGGCGGTGAAAAACTGTTTTTT. It is translated as CASSLQGGEKLFF.

With regard to this clone: This specimen includes other DNA sequences encoding the same CDR3. The chain employs TRBV7-2 and TRBJ2-1; 13 bases align to TRBD2. With V trimmed by 4 bases and J by 4 bases, 4 bases remained unmatched. The length of the CDR3 is 16 residues. Looked up from germline, CDR1 is SGHTA and CDR2 is FQGNSA. CDR3 DNA: TGTGCCAGCAGCTCCAGGACTAGCGGGAGTTACAATGAGCAGTTCTTC. Translated, it gives CASSSRTSGSYNEQFF.

This chain uses TRBV27 with TRBJ1-5; D remains ambiguous. V lost 5 bases to trimming and J lost 5 bases, with 10 bases between them. The CDR3 runs to 13 residues. Germline V CDR1 and CDR2: MNHEY, SMNVEV (reference sequence). In nucleotides, the CDR3 is TGTGCCAGCAGTCCATCCAGTCATCAGCCCCAGCATTTT. Encoded protein: CASSPSSHQPQHF.

CDR3 protein: CASSTGSSTDTQYF. For the CDR3, the DNA is TGTGCCAGCTCGACAGGGTCTAGCACAGATACGCAGTATTTT. The rearrangement uses TRBV27 and TRBJ2-3, with 7 positions matching TRBD1. The V gene end was trimmed by 8 bases and the J gene end by 0 bases; junction bases not matched to a gene: 5. The CDR3 contains 14 residues. The V gene's germline CDR1 is MNHEY and CDR2 SMNVEV (reference sequence).

V gene TRBV5-6 combines with J gene TRBJ2-1; possible D gene TRBD2, 7 bases. The CDR3 sequence is 15 residues long. V gave up 4 bases and J gave up 12 bases, with 23 bases separating them. The germline gives CDR1 SGHDT, CDR2 YYEEEE. The CDR3: CASSTSGLLRGAQFF. Written as DNA, the CDR3 is TGTGCCAGCAGCACCTCGGGTCTTCTTCGGGGGGCGCAGTTCTTC.

Only a few counts were recorded for this clone. The chain recombines TRBV27 with TRBJ2-7, with 8 bases matching TRBD1. The V and J ends lost 3 bases and 2 bases, in that order; junction bases with no gene match: 3. Looked up from germline, CDR1 is MNHEY and CDR2 is SMNVEV (reference sequence). The length of the CDR3 is 14 residues. The CDR3 region is CASSLSTGAYEQYF. In nucleotides, the CDR3 is TGTGCCAGCAGTTTGTCGACAGGGGCCTACGAGCAGTACTTC.

The V call is TRBV7-9, the J call TRBJ1-2, with D unclear. Germline CDR1 reads SEHNR; CDR2 reads FQNEAQ (reference sequence). The CDR3 contains 13 residues. The V end was cut by 8 bases, the J end by 8 bases, with 18 bases between. This CDR3 reads CASHPHGIGGYTF. CDR3 nucleotides: TGTGCCAGCCACCCCCATGGTATCGGGGGCTACACCTTC.

The gene calls are TRBV11-2 and TRBJ2-7, with D perhaps TRBD1 (6 bases). Germline V lookup: CDR1 SGHAT, CDR2 FQNNGV. The CDR3 has 17 residues. V was cut by 0 bases and J by 2 bases, with 17 bases left in between. Here the CDR3 DNA reads TGTGCCAGCAGCTTAGATCCAACAGGGTCTGGGACCTACGAGCAGTACTTC. Its translation: CASSLDPTGSGTYEQYF.

The chain couples TRBV5-4 to TRBJ2-3; D is unclear. CDR1 SGHNT and CDR2 YYREEE come from the germline V gene (reference sequence). The CDR3 totals 15 residues. V lost 4 bases and J 2 bases, leaving 14 bases between the germline ends. The CDR3 DNA reads as TGTGCCAGCAGCGCCCGGTTCCTTCTCACAGATACGCAGTATTTT. Amino acids: CASSARFLLTDTQYF.

This clone has just one count. This chain uses TRBV28 with TRBJ1-1; TRBD1 agrees at 9 bases. This CDR3 is 15 amino acids long. The germline V gene encodes CDR1 MDHEN and CDR2 SYDVKM. The junction had 8 bases not matched to a gene; V was cut back by 4 bases and J by 5 bases. The CDR3 DNA reads TGTGCCAGCAGTTCTCGGGGGACAGGGTTAACTGAAGCTTTCTTT. The encoded protein is CASSSRGTGLTEAFF.

This chain joins TRBV28 and TRBJ2-2; D gene uncertain. The germline V and J ends were trimmed by 5 bases and 1 base, with 2 bases remaining between them. The CDR3 has 12 residues. Germline CDR1 is MDHEN and CDR2 is SYDVKM. CDR3 DNA: TGTGCCAGCAGTCGGAACACCGGGGAGCTGTTTTTT. Its protein product is CASSRNTGELFF.

The V call is TRBV30, the J call TRBJ1-1; D unresolved. The CDR3 is 11 amino acids. Germline CDR1 and CDR2: GTSNPN and SVGIG (reference sequence). The ends were cut back, 0 bases at V and 7 bases at J, with 6 bases in the middle. CDR3 DNA sequence: TGTGCCTGGAGTGTGGGAGGTGAAGCTTTCTTT. It is translated as CAWSVGGEAFF. Looking up the rest from reference TRBV30 and TRBJ1-1 gives the full variable domain: SQTIHQWPATLVQPVGSPLSLECTVEGTSNPNLYWYRQAAGRGLQLLFYSVGIGQISSEVPQNLSASRPQDRQFILSSKKLLLSDSGFYLCAWSVGGEAFFGQGTRLTVV.

The V gene is TRBV6-1, the J gene TRBJ1-1, with D possibly being TRBD1 (5 bases). The V gene lost 11 bases and the J gene lost 0 bases, with 13 bases spanning the gap. The V gene's germline CDR1 is MNHNS and CDR2 SASEGT. The CDR3 contains 13 residues. CDR3 protein: CASQPTVNTEAFF. The CDR3 DNA reads as TGTGCCTCCCAACCGACAGTGAACACTGAAGCTTTCTTT.

This chain joins TRBV9 and TRBJ2-5; no clear D. The germline gives CDR1 SGDLS, CDR2 YYNGEE. Deletions cut 0 bases from V and 7 bases from J, with 13 bases between. The CDR3 consists of 14 residues. The CDR3 reads CASSVATPSMTQYF. CDR3 nucleotides: TGTGCCAGCAGCGTAGCGACTCCTTCTATGACCCAGTACTTC.

The chain employs TRBV7-2 and TRBJ2-3; D uncertain. The CDR3 consists of 14 residues. Germline values: CDR1 SGHTA, CDR2 FQGNSA. Trimming removed 1 base at V and 0 bases at J, with 5 bases between. The CDR3 coding sequence is TGTGCCAGCAGCTTAGACAGTAGCACAGATACGCAGTATTTT. It specifies CASSLDSSTDTQYF.

This sequence joins TRBV29-1 and TRBJ2-1, with a tentative D call TRBD2 (6 bases). This CDR3 is built from 14 residues. V lost 6 bases and J lost 10, with 22 bases in between. Germline V CDR1 and CDR2: SQVTM, ANQGSEA. DNA of the CDR3: TGCAGCGTCCAACTCTGGGGGGTGGGCAGGGAGCAGTTCTTC. Translation: CSVQLWGVGREQFF.

This chain joins TRBV7-3 and TRBJ2-1; 8 positions agree with TRBD2. This CDR3 spans 15 amino acids. V lost 0 bases, J lost 7 bases, and 5 bases stayed unmatched. CDR1 is SGHTA and CDR2 is FQGTGA in the germline V gene. The CDR3: CASSLTSGTANEQFF. The CDR3 region has the DNA TGTGCCAGCAGCTTAACTAGCGGGACCGCTAATGAGCAGTTCTTC. Supplemented by reference TRBV7-3 and TRBJ2-1, the full variable domain reads GAGVSQTPSNKVTEKGKYVELRCDPISGHTALYWYRQSLGQGPEFLIYFQGTGAADDSGLPNDRFFAVRPEGSVSTLKIQRTERGDSAVYLCASSLTSGTANEQFFGPGTRLTVL.

This chain links TRBV19 with TRBJ2-1; the match to TRBD2 covers 8 bases. Germline CDR1 is LNHDA and CDR2 is SQIVND (reference sequence). V trimming: 5 bases; J trimming: 10 bases; junction bases outside the gene matches: 16. There are 16 residues in the CDR3. The chain's CDR3 is CASSFTSGALIGEQFF. CDR3 in DNA: TGTGCCAGTAGTTTCACTAGCGGCGCCCTGATCGGCGAGCAGTTCTTC.

J is TRBJ2-1 and V is TRBV19; 8 bases are a match to TRBD1. V was clipped by 1 base and J by 1 base; unmatched bases: 3. CDR1 is LNHDA and CDR2 is SQIVND in the germline V gene (reference sequence). The CDR3 spans 16 residues. The CDR3 loop reads CASSIVTGGSYNEQFF. CDR3 nucleotide sequence: TGTGCCAGTAGTATAGTCACAGGGGGGTCCTACAATGAGCAGTTCTTC.

V is TRBV4-3 and J is TRBJ2-6; D call uncertain. CDR3 size: 14 residues. Looked up from germline, CDR1 is LGHNA and CDR2 is YSLEER. V lost 3 bases and J lost 0, with 3 bases in between. The CDR3 sequence: CASSQYSGANVLTF. The CDR3 coding sequence is TGCGCCAGCAGCCAGTACTCTGGGGCCAACGTCCTGACTTTC.

The J gene is TRBJ2-2, the V gene TRBV7-3; tentative D call: TRBD1 (5 bases). The germline V and J ends were trimmed by 5 bases and 2 bases, with 15 bases remaining between them. The CDR3 is 16 amino acids. Looked up from germline, CDR1 is SGHTA and CDR2 is FQGTGA. The CDR3 DNA follows: TGTGCCAGCAGCCTGACTTTGCAGGGAAACACCGGGGAGCTGTTTTTT. Its protein is CASSLTLQGNTGELFF.

This chain connects TRBV5-4 to TRBJ1-1, with D maybe TRBD1 (5 bases). The CDR3 length is 14 residues. V gave up 4 bases and J gave up 3 bases, with 13 bases separating them. Germline V CDR1 and CDR2: SGHNT, YYREEE (reference sequence). CDR3 residues: CASSNGGDYTEAFF. In DNA, the CDR3 is TGTGCCAGCAGCAATGGGGGGGACTACACTGAAGCTTTCTTT. The variable domain in full, completed from reference TRBV5-4 and TRBJ1-1, reads ETGVTQSPTHLIKTRGQQVTLRCSSQSGHNTVSWYQQALGQGPQFIFQYYREEENGRGNFPPRFSGLQFPNYSSELNVNALELDDSALYLCASSNGGDYTEAFFGQGTRLTVV.